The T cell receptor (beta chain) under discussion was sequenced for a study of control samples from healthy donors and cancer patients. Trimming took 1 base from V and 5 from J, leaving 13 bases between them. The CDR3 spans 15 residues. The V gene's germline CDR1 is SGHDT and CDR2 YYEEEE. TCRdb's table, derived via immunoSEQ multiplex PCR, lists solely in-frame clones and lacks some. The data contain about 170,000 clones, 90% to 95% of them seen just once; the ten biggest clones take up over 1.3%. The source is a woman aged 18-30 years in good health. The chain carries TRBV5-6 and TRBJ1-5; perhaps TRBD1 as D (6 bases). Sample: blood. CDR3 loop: CASSLFGQLHQPQHF. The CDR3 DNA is TGTGCCAGCAGCTTGTTCGGACAGCTCCATCAGCCCCAGCATTTT.